This is a list of T cell receptor beta chains from one sample in a study of Graves' ophthalmopathy and Graves' hyperthyroidism. MiXCR, run by TCRdb on the multiplex PCR reads, gives a single entry per CDR3 protein. The sample yields about 620,000 distinct CDR3 sequences, approximately 21% seen once. Sequencing was carried out using peripheral blood. The receptors were gathered from a woman younger than 30 with stable Graves' hyperthyroidism. Some clones in this sample may be carry-over from other donors' samples. Both conserved end residues are part of each CDR3. The D gene is left open where the match is weak. Size values are once, few and many counts, or a class for expanded clones, and some rows have none.

D gene	clone size	V gene	J gene	CDR3 protein	CDR3 DNA
-	-	TRBV11-2	TRBJ1-3	CASSPRGLSSENTIYF	TGTGCCAGCAGCCCAAGGGGACTCAGCTCTGAAAACACCATATATTTT
-	many	TRBV18	TRBJ1-5	CASHGTRSNQPQHF	TGTGCCAGCCACGGGACCCGAAGCAATCAGCCCCAGCATTTT
-	few	TRBV2	TRBJ1-2	CASGGVGARYYGYTF	TGTGCCAGCGGGGGCGTGGGGGCGCGGTACTATGGCTACACCTTC
TRBD1	many	TRBV9	TRBJ1-1	CASSSRTGDTEAFF	TGTGCCAGCAGCTCCCGGACAGGGGATACTGAAGCTTTCTTT
TRBD2	-	TRBV20-1	TRBJ2-7	CSERLAGYEQYF	TGCAGTGAGAGGCTAGCGGGCTACGAGCAGTACTTC
-	many	TRBV29-1	TRBJ1-3	CSVEDSSSGNTIYF	TGCAGCGTTGAAGACTCGAGCTCTGGAAACACCATATATTTT
-	few	TRBV5-1	TRBJ2-6	CASSPVRNSGANVLTF	TGCGCCAGCAGCCCGGTAAGGAACTCTGGGGCCAACGTCCTGACTTTC
TRBD1	-	TRBV6-5	TRBJ1-5	CAGGTGVSQLQHF	TGTGCCGGCGGGACAGGGGTTAGTCAGCTCCAGCATTTT
-	-	TRBV28	TRBJ1-5	CAISIYQPQHF	TGTGCCATCAGTATCTATCAGCCCCAGCATTTT
-	many	TRBV6-5	TRBJ2-7	CASSSTSGSEQYF	TGTGCCAGCAGTTCTACCTCAGGTTCCGAGCAGTACTTC
-	many	TRBV12-3/TRBV12-4	TRBJ1-2	CASSLDRRTTYGYTF	TGTGCCAGCAGTTTAGACAGACGGACTACCTATGGCTACACCTTC